These T cell receptor beta chains were read from a single sample in a study of cytomegalovirus exposure and HLA in healthy donors. Some clones are missing from TCRdb's copy, which holds only in-frame ones; the method was immunoSEQ multiplex PCR. The data hold around 150,000 clones, with more than 80% observed a single time. The sequenced material came from PBMCs. These receptors originate from a young woman in good health and CMV-seronegative. The CDR3 runs from the conserved cysteine through the conserved F or W. The order of the fields is clone size, J gene, V gene, CDR3 length, D gene, CDR3 DNA, CDR3 protein. A D gene is named only where the DNA matches it firmly. Clone size is stated in some rows and not others, as once, few, many or a class when expanded.

>.|TRBJ2-3|TRBV9|14|.
TGTGCCAGCAGCGTAGTATCCGGCACAGATACGCAGTATTTT
CASSVVSGTDTQYF
>.|TRBJ2-7|TRBV11-2|14|.
TGTGCCAGCACGCTGGCCGGGGGATATTACGAGCAGTACTTC
CASTLAGGYYEQYF
>few|TRBJ2-2|TRBV5-6|14|.
TGTGCCAGCAGCTTGCCTTCGTGGGCTGGGGAGCTGTTTTTT
CASSLPSWAGELFF
>.|TRBJ2-1|TRBV7-8|15|TRBD1
TGTGCCAGCAGCTTGACAGGGGGCTTCTACAATGAGCAGTTCTTC
CASSLTGGFYNEQFF
>.|TRBJ2-7|TRBV27|14|.
TGTGCCAGCAAAGACAGGTTTTGGTCCTACGAGCAGTACTTC
CASKDRFWSYEQYF
>.|TRBJ1-2|TRBV5-1|17|TRBD1
TGCGCCAGCAGCTTGGCCTGGGGGACAGGGTACAACTATGGCTACACCTTC
CASSLAWGTGYNYGYTF
>.|TRBJ1-2|TRBV27|12|TRBD1
TGTGCCAGCAGTTCCACAGGGGTTGGCTACACCTTC
CASSSTGVGYTF
>.|TRBJ2-7|TRBV4-1|15|TRBD1
TGCGCCAGCAGCCAAGGAGGGACAGGTCACTACGAGCAGTACTTC
CASSQGGTGHYEQYF
>.|TRBJ2-7|TRBV7-2|13|.
TGTGCCAGCAGAAATACACCCACGGGAGAGCAGTACTTC
CASRNTPTGEQYF
>.|TRBJ1-5|TRBV28|15|.
TGTGCCAGCAAAATTGGACGGGGACACAATCAGCCCCAGCATTTT
CASKIGRGHNQPQHF
>.|TRBJ2-4|TRBV6-4|14|TRBD1
TGTGCCAGCAGTGAGGAGACAGGGACAAACATTCAGTACTTC
CASSEETGTNIQYF
>few|TRBJ2-1|TRBV9|16|TRBD2
TGTGCCAGCAGCGCACTAGCGGGAGAATCCTACAATGAGCAGTTCTTC
CASSALAGESYNEQFF
>.|TRBJ1-4|TRBV7-6|15|.
TGTGCCAGCAGCTTAGATACAGGGAATAATGAAAAACTGTTTTTT
CASSLDTGNNEKLFF
>.|TRBJ2-3|TRBV7-6|15|TRBD2
TGTGCCAGCAGCGAGCGGGGGGCTAGCACAGATACGCAGTATTTT
CASSERGASTDTQYF
>.|TRBJ1-2|TRBV6-1|15|TRBD1
TGTGCCAGCAGTGAACCTGGGACAGGGTGGGATGGCTACACCTTC
CASSEPGTGWDGYTF
>.|TRBJ1-5|TRBV5-8|15|TRBD1
TGTGCCAGCAGCCGCGGGACAGTCAGCAATCAGCCCCAGCATTTT
CASSRGTVSNQPQHF
>few|TRBJ1-1|TRBV28|15|.
TGTGCCAGCAGTTTGGGGGGAGTCCTGAACACTGAAGCTTTCTTT
CASSLGGVLNTEAFF
>.|TRBJ2-7|TRBV7-3|14|TRBD1
TGTGCCAGCAGCTTATTTGGACAGGGTGACGAGCAGTACTTC
CASSLFGQGDEQYF
>few|TRBJ1-4|TRBV6-5|15|TRBD1
TGTGCCAGCAGTCGAACAGGGGCATTAGGCGAAAAACTGTTTTTT
CASSRTGALGEKLFF
>.|TRBJ2-6|TRBV4-2|16|TRBD2
TGTGCCAGCAGCCCTCGGGGGGTGGCCGGGGCCAACGTCCTGACTTTC
CASSPRGVAGANVLTF
>.|TRBJ2-7|TRBV7-9|15|TRBD1
TGTGCCAGCAGGGATAATCGACAGGGGGAGGGCGAGCAGTACTTC
CASRDNRQGEGEQYF
>.|TRBJ1-2|TRBV7-9|16|.
TGTGCCAGCAGCGGCGGCATGACAGGCGCTAACTATGGCTACACCTTC
CASSGGMTGANYGYTF
>once|TRBJ2-7|TRBV7-6|13|.
TGTGCCAGCAGCTTACAGGGGCGCTACGAGCAGTACTTC
CASSLQGRYEQYF
>few|TRBJ2-3|TRBV20-1|11|TRBD2
TGCAGCGGAGGCGGGAGTGACACTCAGTATTTT
CSGGGSDTQYF
>.|TRBJ1-2|TRBV13|12|.
TGTGCCAGCAGCTTATCAGGGTATGGCTACACCTTC
CASSLSGYGYTF
>.|TRBJ2-7|TRBV28|13|.
TGTGCCAGCCAGGGTCCGAGCTCCTACGAGCAGTACTTC
CASQGPSSYEQYF
>.|TRBJ2-4|TRBV2|14|.
TGTGCCAGCAGTTGGACACTAGCCAAAAACATTCAGTACTTC
CASSWTLAKNIQYF
>.|TRBJ1-4|TRBV5-1|15|TRBD1
TGCGCCAGCAGCCCTCCGGGACAGGGTAATGAAAAACTGTTTTTT
CASSPPGQGNEKLFF
>.|TRBJ2-7|TRBV13|14|TRBD1
TGTGCCAGCAGCGGCGGGACAGGGGAGGACGAGCAGTACTTC
CASSGGTGEDEQYF
>few|TRBJ1-1|TRBV4-1|16|.
TGCGCCAGCAGCCGATCCGCGTCAGGGGTGCGGACTGAAGCTTTCTTT
CASSRSASGVRTEAFF
>once|TRBJ2-7|TRBV27|14|.
TGTGCCAGCAGTTTATTTTACGGGAGCCACGAGCAGTACTTC
CASSLFYGSHEQYF
>.|TRBJ2-1|TRBV5-1|18|TRBD2
TGCGCCAGCAGCCGAACCGGACTAGCGGGGGGGCTTGGTAATGAGCAGTTCTTC
CASSRTGLAGGLGNEQFF
>.|TRBJ2-5|TRBV7-7|16|TRBD2
TGTGCCAGCAGCGCGGGACTAGCGGGGCCGCAAGAGACCCAGTACTTC
CASSAGLAGPQETQYF
>.|TRBJ2-1|TRBV18|17|TRBD1
TGTGCCAGCTCACTAAAAAACCGGGACAGGGGGAACAATGAGCAGTTCTTC
CASSLKNRDRGNNEQFF
>.|TRBJ1-4|TRBV28|13|.
TGTGCCAGCAAGAGACAGACTAATGAAAAACTGTTTTTT
CASKRQTNEKLFF
>.|TRBJ2-7|TRBV5-1|15|.
TGCGCCAGCAGCTTGGTACCAGGGGCCTCCTACGAGCAGTACTTC
CASSLVPGASYEQYF
>.|TRBJ1-2|TRBV5-1|17|TRBD1
TGCGCCAGCAGCGATAGACGGAACAGGGGAACGGCTGATGGCTACACCTTC
CASSDRRNRGTADGYTF